This T cell receptor beta chain was recorded in a study of T-cell reconstitution after alpha-beta-depleted transplantation in children. It was with unique molecular identifiers that the TCRbeta library was prepared. TCRdb used MiXCR to reprocess the PCR reads, holding one entry per CDR3 protein. Among 490,000 or so distinct CDR3 sequences listed, about 12% were seen once. This clonotype was counted a few times. Trimming pared 6 bases from V and 1 base from J, leaving 11 bases between. The CDR3 covers 14 residues. Germline V gene lookup returns CDR1 MNHEY and CDR2 SMNVEV (reference sequence). This chain uses TRBV27 with TRBJ2-3; unclear D gene. The TCR was taken from a human donor who donated a stem cell graft to a child with combined immunodeficiency. The specimen comprised PBMCs from the stem cell graft donor, sampled from the stem cell graft. The CDR3 spells CASRLDWGTDTQYF. In DNA form, the CDR3 reads TGTGCCAGCAGGCTCGATTGGGGCACAGATACGCAGTATTTT.